The 5 T cell receptor beta chains in this list originate from one sample, sequenced in a study of shared clonotypes between healthy human individuals. Sequencing was performed with immunoSEQ multiplex PCR; in TCRdb, only in-frame clones are kept and a portion is missing. The top ten hold roughly 0.56% of the sample, which has approximately 1.1 million clones, 70% to 80% seen once. Sequencing was performed on memory CD4+ T cells from PBMCs. Subset here: CD45RA-negative fraction. These receptors were taken from a man aged 18 to 30 in good health. Some clones in this sample may be carry-over from other donors' samples.

This clone was observed a single time. V is TRBV19 and J is TRBJ1-5, with 12 bases identical to TRBD1. This CDR3 contains 15 residues. V shed 6 bases and J 4 bases; nucleotides not matched to a gene: 4. Looked up from germline, CDR1 is LNHDA and CDR2 is SQIVND (reference sequence). The CDR3 here is CASSPGQGANQPQHF. CDR3 bases: TGTGCCAGTAGCCCGGGACAGGGGGCGAATCAGCCCCAGCATTTT. The full variable domain, completed using reference TRBV19 and TRBJ1-5, is DGGITQSPKYLFRKEGQNVTLSCEQNLNHDAMYWYRQDPGQGLRLIYYSQIVNDFQKGDIAEGYSVSREKKESFPLTVTSAQKNPTAFYLCASSPGQGANQPQHFGDGTRLSIL.

V is TRBV10-3 and J is TRBJ1-2; D remains unclear. Germline V gives CDR1 ENHRY, CDR2 SYGVKD. Trimming shortened V by 0 bases and J by 7 bases, and 9 bases separated the two germline ends. This CDR3 contains 13 residues. The CDR3 bases are TGTGCCATCAGTGAGTCAGGGTGGAGTGGCTACACCTTC. Amino acids: CAISESGWSGYTF.

The chain employs TRBV7-9 and TRBJ2-3; TRBD1 matches 8 bases. Germline V gives CDR1 SEHNR, CDR2 FQNEAQ (reference sequence). Losses at the gene ends were 5 bases for V and 3 bases for J; bases not matched to a gene: 7. The CDR3 is made up of 15 amino acids. CDR3: CASSRQGLETDTQYF. The CDR3 DNA sequence: TGTGCCAGCAGCAGACAGGGGTTGGAGACAGATACGCAGTATTTT.

The chain couples TRBV2 to TRBJ1-3; D is perhaps TRBD1 (5 bases). CDR3 length: 18 residues. V shed 7 bases and J shed 0 bases, with 22 bases lying between them. Germline V gives CDR1 SNHLY, CDR2 FYNNEI. The CDR3 DNA reads TGTGCCAGCATCCGTGTCGGGTCAGGGTGGACCTCTGGAAACACCATATATTTT. Translating it yields CASIRVGSGWTSGNTIYF. The full variable domain, completed using reference TRBV2 and TRBJ1-3, is EPEVTQTPSHQVTQMGQEVILRCVPISNHLYFYWYRQILGQKVEFLVSFYNNEISEKSEIFDDQFSVERPDGSNFTLKIRSTKLEDSAMYFCASIRVGSGWTSGNTIYFGEGSWLTVV.

J is TRBJ1-3 and V is TRBV10-2, with D unclear. Trimming shortened V by 0 bases and J by 4 bases, and 4 bases separated the two germline ends. Germline lookup yields CDR1 WSHSY and CDR2 SAAADI. This CDR3 has 13 amino acids. CDR3 region: CASSESLGNTIYF. The CDR3, as DNA: TGCGCCAGCAGTGAGTCTTTGGGAAACACCATATATTTT.